Below, 20 T cell receptor beta chains from the same sample are listed, as sequenced in a study of T cells expressing NK-cell markers. TCRdb re-called the 5' RACE reads and shows each CDR3 protein once, DNA omitted. The sample table sets out more than 90,000 distinct CDR3 sequences. Source material: blood T cells: a sorted CD56 or NKG2C T cell subset, CD4+ or CD8+ T cells, or bulk PBMC T cells (not recorded which). The receptors shown here come from a woman between 18 and 69 years old in good health.

The V gene is TRBV10-3, the J gene TRBJ2-1; the TCRdb call, TRBD1, lacks DNA for checking. The CDR3 extends over 14 amino acids. Per germline, CDR1 ENHRY and CDR2 SYGVKD. The CDR3 region is CAISDRGGYNEQFF.

This CDR3 reads CASSFVGEAQETQYF. The chain couples TRBV5-4 to TRBJ2-5. The CDR3 runs to 15 residues. Germline V lookup: CDR1 SGHNT, CDR2 YYREEE (reference sequence). The full variable domain, with the rest looked up from reference TRBV5-4 and TRBJ2-5, is ETGVTQSPTHLIKTRGQQVTLRCSSQSGHNTVSWYQQALGQGPQFIFQYYREEENGRGNFPPRFSGLQFPNYSSELNVNALELDDSALYLCASSFVGEAQETQYFGPGTRLLVL.

The rearrangement joins TRBV20-1 to TRBJ1-1; the TCRdb call, TRBD1, lacks DNA for checking. The CDR3 sequence is 14 residues long. Per the germline V gene, CDR1 is DFQATT and CDR2 is SNEGSKA (reference sequence). This CDR3 reads CSARANRGNTEAFF.

The chain recombines TRBV20-1 with TRBJ2-7; TCRdb's assignment of TRBD1 cannot be checked, as there is no DNA. The germline gives CDR1 DFQATT, CDR2 SNEGSKA (reference sequence). The CDR3 contains 13 residues. The CDR3 loop is CSARGRDTGEQYF.

The V gene is TRBV28, the J gene TRBJ2-7; TCRdb's assignment of TRBD1 cannot be checked, as there is no DNA. The CDR3 consists of 13 residues. CDR1 is MDHEN and CDR2 is SYDVKM in the germline V gene. This CDR3 reads CASRPTGTYEQYF.

CDR3 sequence reads: CAMNTNTGELFF. The chain uses TRBV19 and TRBJ2-2. The CDR3 totals 12 residues. CDR1 is LNHDA and CDR2 is SQIVND in the germline V gene (reference sequence).

V and J are TRBV19 and TRBJ2-7. From germline, CDR1 is LNHDA and CDR2 SQIVND (reference sequence). CDR3 size: 11 residues. CDR3 loop: CASSIAYEQYF.

The chain links TRBV5-6 to TRBJ1-5. The CDR3 totals 14 residues. Germline CDR1 and CDR2: SGHDT and YYEEEE. The CDR3: CASSSRFSNQPQHF.

This rearrangement joins TRBV12-3 or TRBV12-4 to TRBJ2-5; absent DNA, TCRdb's TRBD2 call cannot be checked. The CDR3 contains 13 residues. The CDR3: CASSESSGRAQYF.

V usage is TRBV7-8 and J usage is TRBJ2-4; TCRdb proposes TRBD2, but this gene call is untestable without DNA. This CDR3 region has 12 residues. The germline gives CDR1 SGHVS, CDR2 FQNEAQ. Here the CDR3 reads CASSLDRLARDF. Full variable domain (missing parts from reference TRBV7-8 and TRBJ2-4): GAGVSQSPRYKVAKRGQDVALRCDPISGHVSLFWYQQALGQGPEFLTYFQNEAQLDKSGLPSDRFFAERPEGSVSTLKIQRTQQEDSAVYLCASSLDRLARDFGAGTRLSVL.

V is TRBV4-3 and J is TRBJ2-1; as DNA is missing, the TRBD2 call by TCRdb cannot be tested. Germline loops: CDR1 LGHNA, CDR2 YSLEER. The CDR3 runs to 16 residues. The CDR3 loop is CASSQDSAGILNEQFF.

V usage is TRBV7-2 and J usage is TRBJ2-3; no DNA is available, so the TRBD2 call from TCRdb remains unchecked. This CDR3 has 15 residues. Germline CDR1 reads SGHTA; CDR2 reads FQGNSA. The CDR3 sequence: CASRSLAGATDTQYF.

The chain employs TRBV28 and TRBJ1-5. The V gene's germline CDR1 is MDHEN and CDR2 SYDVKM. This CDR3 is built from 15 residues. CDR3 region: CASKGIMGYPQPQHF.

This chain uses TRBV27 with TRBJ2-2. Looked up from germline, CDR1 is MNHEY and CDR2 is SMNVEV (reference sequence). CDR3 length: 15 amino acids. The chain's CDR3 is CASSLYSTDTGELFF.

CDR3 protein: CASSLRPDPSGNEQFF. The chain recombines TRBV11-2 with TRBJ2-1; TCRdb returns TRBD1, unconfirmable since there is no DNA. The CDR3 consists of 16 residues. The germline gives CDR1 SGHAT, CDR2 FQNNGV.

CDR3 sequence: CASSSTSSGANVLTF. This chain uses TRBV6-2 or TRBV6-3 with TRBJ2-6. CDR3 length: 15 amino acids. Looked up from germline, CDR1 is MNHEY and CDR2 is SVGEGT.

The chain couples TRBV20-1 to TRBJ2-2. CDR1 is DFQATT and CDR2 is SNEGSKA in the germline V gene (reference sequence). The CDR3 totals 11 residues. CDR3 sequence: CSATYTGELFF.

The chain carries TRBV7-9 and TRBJ2-7; there is no DNA to check the TCRdb D call of TRBD2. The germline V gene has CDR1 SEHNR and CDR2 FQNEAQ (reference sequence). There are 14 residues in the CDR3. This CDR3 reads CASSLASSDHEQYF.

J is TRBJ2-5 and V is TRBV28; TCRdb gives TRBD1 as the D gene, but with no DNA this cannot be confirmed. The CDR3 consists of 15 residues. The germline gives CDR1 MDHEN, CDR2 SYDVKM. Here the CDR3 reads CASSGNGGPQETQYF.

The gene calls are TRBV4-3 and TRBJ1-2; TCRdb designates TRBD1, a call that cannot be tested without DNA. In germline, CDR1 is LGHNA, CDR2 YSLEER. The CDR3 is 18 amino acids. The CDR3 reads CASSQGVAGGAGNYGYTF.